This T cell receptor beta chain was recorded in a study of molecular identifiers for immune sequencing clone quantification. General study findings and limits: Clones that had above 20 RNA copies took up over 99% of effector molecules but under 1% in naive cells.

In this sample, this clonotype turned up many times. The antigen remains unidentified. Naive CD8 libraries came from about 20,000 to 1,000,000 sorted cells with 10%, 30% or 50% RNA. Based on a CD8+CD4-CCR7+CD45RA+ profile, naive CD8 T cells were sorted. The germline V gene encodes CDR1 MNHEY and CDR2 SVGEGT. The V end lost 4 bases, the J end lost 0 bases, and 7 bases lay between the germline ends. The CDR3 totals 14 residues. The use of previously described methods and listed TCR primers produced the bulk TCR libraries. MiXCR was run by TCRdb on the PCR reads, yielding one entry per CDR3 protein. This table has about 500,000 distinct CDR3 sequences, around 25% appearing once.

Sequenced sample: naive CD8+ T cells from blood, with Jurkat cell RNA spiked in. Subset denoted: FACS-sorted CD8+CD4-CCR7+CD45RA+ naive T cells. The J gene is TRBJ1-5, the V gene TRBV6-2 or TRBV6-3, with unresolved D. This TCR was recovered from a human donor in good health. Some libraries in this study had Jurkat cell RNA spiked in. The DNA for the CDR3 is TGTGCCAGCAGTTTCCCACCTAGCAATCAGCCCCAGCATTTT. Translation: CASSFPPSNQPQHF.